The rows below give T cell receptor beta chains drawn from one sample of a study of blood T cell repertoires in COVID-19. The assay was immunoSEQ multiplex PCR, and TCRdb's table has in-frame clones only and misses some. The sample records some 60,000 clones, less than 85% being singletons. Source material: peripheral blood. Every receptor here comes from a woman aged 45-65 years with active or convalescent COVID-19. CDR3s include the opening cysteine and the closing phenylalanine or tryptophan. The D gene is left open where the match is weak. Clone size is shown for a subset of rows, as once, few, many or a class of expanded clone.

size: many; D: -; V: TRBV4-1; J: TRBJ1-6; CDR3: CASSHERLSSYNSPLHF; DNA: TGCGCCAGCAGCCATGAGAGACTGAGCTCCTATAATTCACCCCTCCACTTT
size: many; D: -; V: TRBV2; J: TRBJ1-2; CDR3: CASPRGLNYGYTF; DNA: TGTGCCAGTCCCAGGGGCCTAAACTATGGCTACACCTTC
size: -; D: -; V: TRBV7-9; J: TRBJ1-2; CDR3: CASSLGTVQGYTF; DNA: TGTGCCAGCAGCTTAGGGACAGTCCAAGGATACACCTTC
size: -; D: -; V: TRBV6-1; J: TRBJ1-2; CDR3: CASSESANYGYTF; DNA: TGTGCCAGCAGTGAGTCTGCTAACTATGGCTACACCTTC
size: -; D: TRBD2; V: TRBV19; J: TRBJ2-7; CDR3: CASSDSGRQTYEQYF; DNA: TGTGCCAGTAGTGATAGCGGGAGGCAAACCTACGAGCAGTACTTC
size: many; D: TRBD1; V: TRBV19; J: TRBJ2-7; CDR3: CASSNRQGSTGEQYF; DNA: TGTGCCAGTAGTAACCGACAGGGTTCAACGGGAGAGCAGTACTTC
size: -; D: TRBD2; V: TRBV7-9; J: TRBJ2-7; CDR3: CASTRAGVYEQYF; DNA: TGTGCCAGCACCCGGGCGGGAGTATACGAGCAGTACTTC
size: -; D: TRBD2; V: TRBV27; J: TRBJ2-7; CDR3: CASSLGTSGYEQYF; DNA: TGTGCCAGCAGTTTAGGGACTAGCGGCTACGAGCAGTACTTC
size: -; D: TRBD1; V: TRBV28; J: TRBJ1-5; CDR3: CASSQGQGEGQPQHF; DNA: TGTGCCAGCAGCCAAGGACAGGGGGAGGGTCAGCCCCAGCATTTT
size: -; D: TRBD1; V: TRBV19; J: TRBJ1-2; CDR3: CASSEDRGPGLRYGYTF; DNA: TGTGCCAGTAGTGAGGACAGGGGCCCCGGGTTGCGCTATGGCTACACCTTC
size: -; D: TRBD1; V: TRBV6-1; J: TRBJ1-2; CDR3: CASSEALPGTGVPYGYTF; DNA: TGTGCCAGCAGTGAAGCCCTTCCCGGGACAGGGGTTCCCTATGGCTACACCTTC
size: -; D: TRBD1; V: TRBV11-2; J: TRBJ1-2; CDR3: CASSSRRQGDYGYTF; DNA: TGTGCCAGCAGCTCAAGACGACAGGGAGACTATGGCTACACCTTC
size: -; D: -; V: TRBV28; J: TRBJ1-6; CDR3: CASSSRVPPLHF; DNA: TGTGCCAGCAGTTCCAGGGTCCCCCCCCTCCACTTT
size: -; D: -; V: TRBV19; J: TRBJ2-7; CDR3: CASSIPGRAIYEQYF; DNA: TGTGCCAGTAGTATACCAGGCAGGGCCATCTACGAGCAGTACTTC
size: -; D: -; V: TRBV19; J: TRBJ2-7; CDR3: CASSIDGMLSYEQYF; DNA: TGTGCCAGTAGTATTGACGGGATGTTATCCTACGAGCAGTACTTC
size: -; D: -; V: TRBV5-6; J: TRBJ2-2; CDR3: CASKYQGSGELFF; DNA: TGTGCCAGCAAATACCAGGGGTCCGGGGAGCTGTTTTTT
size: -; D: -; V: TRBV5-5; J: TRBJ1-5; CDR3: CASSLGAGNSNQPQHF; DNA: TGTGCCAGCAGCTTGGGTGCGGGGAATAGCAATCAGCCCCAGCATTTT
size: -; D: -; V: TRBV30; J: TRBJ1-6; CDR3: CAWSGLGGSPLHF; DNA: TGTGCCTGGAGTGGACTGGGAGGTTCACCCCTCCACTTT
size: -; D: TRBD2; V: TRBV11-2; J: TRBJ2-3; CDR3: CASSLGAGANTDTQYF; DNA: TGTGCCAGCAGCTTAGGGGCGGGAGCGAACACAGATACGCAGTATTTT
size: few; D: -; V: TRBV7-9; J: TRBJ1-5; CDR3: CASSTDGNQPQHF; DNA: TGTGCCAGCAGCACAGACGGTAATCAGCCCCAGCATTTT
size: -; D: -; V: TRBV12-3/TRBV12-4; J: TRBJ2-2; CDR3: CASTYSNTGELFF; DNA: TGTGCCAGCACCTACTCGAACACCGGGGAGCTGTTTTTT
size: -; D: TRBD1; V: TRBV11-2; J: TRBJ2-7; CDR3: CASSTWDRGHEQYF; DNA: TGTGCCAGCAGCACATGGGACAGGGGCCACGAGCAGTACTTC
size: -; D: -; V: TRBV4-2; J: TRBJ2-1; CDR3: CASSQESLVSYNEQFF; DNA: TGTGCCAGCAGCCAAGAGTCCCTAGTATCCTACAATGAGCAGTTCTTC
size: once; D: -; V: TRBV10-2; J: TRBJ1-4; CDR3: CASNLRGVGEKLFF; DNA: TGCGCCAGCAACCTCCGGGGGGTTGGGGAAAAACTGTTTTTT
size: -; D: -; V: TRBV18; J: TRBJ1-5; CDR3: CASSLTHGGYSNQPQHF; DNA: TGTGCCAGCTCATTGACCCATGGGGGCTATAGCAATCAGCCCCAGCATTTT
size: -; D: TRBD1; V: TRBV19; J: TRBJ2-3; CDR3: CASSRQGNTDTQYF; DNA: TGTGCCAGTAGCCGACAGGGTAACACAGATACGCAGTATTTT
size: -; D: TRBD1; V: TRBV6-4; J: TRBJ1-1; CDR3: CASRAGQENTEAFF; DNA: TGTGCCAGCAGGGCAGGACAGGAGAACACTGAAGCTTTCTTT
size: once; D: TRBD1; V: TRBV27; J: TRBJ2-7; CDR3: CASSLGDRGYEQYF; DNA: TGTGCCAGCAGTTTGGGAGACAGGGGCTACGAGCAGTACTTC
size: -; D: TRBD2; V: TRBV28; J: TRBJ2-2; CDR3: CASSFRLAETNTGELFF; DNA: TGTGCCAGCAGTTTTCGACTAGCGGAGACTAACACCGGGGAGCTGTTTTTT
size: -; D: -; V: TRBV2; J: TRBJ2-7; CDR3: CASSEWWGQDSYEQYF; DNA: TGTGCCAGCAGTGAATGGTGGGGGCAGGACTCCTACGAGCAGTACTTC
size: -; D: -; V: TRBV7-9; J: TRBJ1-6; CDR3: CASSSPGASNSPLHF; DNA: TGTGCCAGCAGCTCCCCAGGGGCGTCTAATTCACCCCTCCACTTT
size: -; D: -; V: TRBV6-5; J: TRBJ1-3; CDR3: CASSYSAFSGNTIYF; DNA: TGTGCCAGCAGTTACTCGGCCTTCTCTGGAAACACCATATATTTT
size: -; D: TRBD1; V: TRBV6-6; J: TRBJ1-3; CDR3: CASSYGDRGPGNTIYF; DNA: TGTGCCAGCAGTTACGGGGACAGGGGGCCGGGAAACACCATATATTTT
size: -; D: TRBD1; V: TRBV23-1; J: TRBJ1-5; CDR3: CATQKKRTGWKPQHF; DNA: TGCGCCACGCAAAAAAAAAGGACAGGGTGGAAGCCCCAGCATTTT
size: -; D: TRBD1; V: TRBV6-5; J: TRBJ2-7; CDR3: CASSRGPPYEQYF; DNA: TGTGCCAGCAGCAGGGGGCCACCGTACGAGCAGTACTTC
size: -; D: -; V: TRBV25-1; J: TRBJ2-5; CDR3: CASSGWTEETQYF; DNA: TGTGCCAGCAGTGGGTGGACAGAAGAGACCCAGTACTTC
size: few; D: -; V: TRBV5-1; J: TRBJ1-2; CDR3: CASRGGRVIGYTF; DNA: TGCGCCAGCAGAGGAGGTCGGGTGATCGGCTACACCTTC
size: -; D: -; V: TRBV14; J: TRBJ1-2; CDR3: CASSQERERGYGYTF; DNA: TGTGCCAGCAGCCAAGAGAGGGAGAGAGGCTATGGCTACACCTTC
size: -; D: TRBD2; V: TRBV5-1; J: TRBJ2-3; CDR3: CASSYAGAADTQYF; DNA: TGCGCCAGCAGCTATGCGGGAGCGGCAGATACGCAGTATTTT
size: -; D: -; V: TRBV25-1; J: TRBJ2-3; CDR3: CASSRGRMGADTQYF; DNA: TGTGCCAGCAGTCGGGGGAGGATGGGAGCAGATACGCAGTATTTT
size: many; D: -; V: TRBV5-6; J: TRBJ2-7; CDR3: CASSLDSGYLSYEQYF; DNA: TGTGCCAGCAGCTTGGATTCAGGTTATCTTTCCTACGAGCAGTACTTC
size: -; D: -; V: TRBV6-4; J: TRBJ2-5; CDR3: CASSETSEETQYF; DNA: TGTGCCAGCAGTGAAACGTCGGAAGAGACCCAGTACTTC
size: many; D: -; V: TRBV2; J: TRBJ2-3; CDR3: CATQQGTNTDTQYF; DNA: TGTGCCACCCAGCAGGGAACAAACACAGATACGCAGTATTTT
size: -; D: -; V: TRBV9; J: TRBJ2-2; CDR3: CASSLGNRATGELFF; DNA: TGTGCCAGCAGCCTCGGGAACAGAGCCACCGGGGAGCTGTTTTTT
size: few; D: TRBD1; V: TRBV6-5; J: TRBJ1-5; CDR3: CASRGQGGGRQPQHF; DNA: TGTGCCAGCAGGGGACAGGGAGGGGGAAGACAGCCCCAGCATTTT
size: -; D: TRBD2; V: TRBV28; J: TRBJ2-7; CDR3: CASSLSSGSREQYF; DNA: TGTGCCAGCAGTTTAAGTAGCGGGAGCAGGGAGCAGTACTTC
size: -; D: TRBD1; V: TRBV28; J: TRBJ2-5; CDR3: CASSAWTGSQETQYF; DNA: TGTGCCAGCAGCGCATGGACAGGCTCCCAAGAGACCCAGTACTTC
size: few; D: TRBD2; V: TRBV2; J: TRBJ2-1; CDR3: CASSALAGNEQFF; DNA: TGTGCCAGCAGTGCCCTAGCGGGCAATGAGCAGTTCTTC
size: -; D: TRBD2; V: TRBV4-1; J: TRBJ2-2; CDR3: CASSQDWTSRGGELFF; DNA: TGCGCCAGCAGCCAAGACTGGACTAGCAGGGGCGGGGAGCTGTTTTTT
size: few; D: TRBD1; V: TRBV7-9; J: TRBJ1-2; CDR3: CASSLTGYYGYTF; DNA: TGTGCCAGCAGCCTGACAGGGTACTATGGCTACACCTTC
size: -; D: -; V: TRBV6-6; J: TRBJ1-1; CDR3: CASSYGGGGSTEAFF; DNA: TGTGCCAGCAGTTACGGAGGGGGGGGGTCCACTGAAGCTTTCTTT
size: -; D: TRBD1; V: TRBV28; J: TRBJ1-2; CDR3: CASSLIRGEEGYTF; DNA: TGTGCCAGCAGTCTTATCAGGGGGGAGGAAGGCTACACCTTC
size: -; D: -; V: TRBV5-5; J: TRBJ1-6; CDR3: CASSFTLDGRDSPLHF; DNA: TGTGCCAGCAGTTTCACCCTCGACGGGCGGGATTCACCCCTCCACTTT
size: few; D: -; V: TRBV5-1; J: TRBJ1-3; CDR3: CASSLDGAGNTIYF; DNA: TGCGCCAGCAGCTTGGACGGGGCTGGAAACACCATATATTTT